The present TCR beta chain was sequenced within a study of cytomegalovirus exposure and HLA in healthy donors (TCRdb year 2017). Regarding the study in general: In an earlier analysis of roughly 590 of the donors, 276 Gb of sequence data and 120 million or so unique TCR beta sequences from approximately 180 million T cells were reported. Donor age, sex, ethnicity and CMV serostatus were collected together with the repertoire data. Roughly 300 gigabases of sequencing data and some 85 million unique TCR sequences were included in an early release covering 550 to 800 HLA-typed donors. Using immunosequencing, the study profiled T cell repertoires from fewer than 700 subjects and related those repertoires to cytomegalovirus serostatus. Typing coverage varied by locus: about 629-640 donors for A, B, C, DRB1 and DQB1; roughly 500 for DQA1; nearly 610 for DPA1; more than 450 for DPB1. A later analysis re-examined previously published TCR beta repertoires from more than 650 donors and added high-resolution HLA genotyping to investigate patterns of TCR occurrence. In the later analysis, no new phenotypic data were used to find candidate immune exposures; instead, reliance was placed on TCR beta sequences and their occurrence across donors. In a later genetic analysis, genome-wide SNP genotypes for about 55% of the 666 donors were used, and that subset was treated as a discovery cohort. The study combined high-throughput TCR immunosequencing, statistical association of individual TCRs with disease status, and machine learning to predict cytomegalovirus infection status. Among under 450 genotyped donors of the cohort, an average of roughly 240,000 unique TCR beta nucleotide sequences were sequenced per donor, around 18% of them non-productive. To decide whether each TCR beta V gene segment behaved as functional or pseudogenic, an earlier analysis of some 600 of the donors relied on high-throughput TCR beta sequencing. The study aimed to test whether signatures of past pathogen exposure could be identified by cataloging public T cell receptors. HLA typing included class I and class II loci at four-digit resolution. Five DR-DQ haplotypes were treated as single units for association and clustering because of strong linkage in the cohort. All discovery cohort repertoires had been generated on a single sequencing platform. Among the approximately 400 genotyped donors, around 81% belonged to the genetic ancestry cluster associated with self-reported Caucasian donors. Along with the roughly 610-subject first cohort, a separate validation cohort of around 120 different subjects was used.

The cohort consisted of 650 to 700 healthy bone marrow donors. All cohort members were sampled while nominally healthy, although unrecorded immune exposures were likely present. The donor was CMV seronegative and belonged to the group of approximately 320 seronegative cohort members. A peripheral blood sample was provided by each donor, and peripheral blood mononuclear cells were used for TCR beta sequencing. The Qiagen DNeasy Blood Extraction Kit was used to extract genomic DNA from the blood cell samples. Library preparation was by the immunoSEQ multiplex PCR assay. A mixture of 60 forward primers for TCR Vbeta segments and 13 reverse primers for TCR Jbeta segments was used in the multiplex PCR. The CDR3 region of rearranged TCR beta genes was amplified from genomic DNA with a multiplex PCR assay. On the Illumina HiSeq System, the amplified TCR beta libraries were sequenced as 87-base-pair reads. The study's processing was this. A later analysis counted about 82 million unique TCR beta chains across the 550 to 750 repertoires, and some 12 million of these chains were shared by at least two donors. Raw reads were error-corrected and collapsed into unique sequences by a nearest-neighbor algorithm in which closely related sequences were merged to remove PCR and sequencing errors. To assign V, D and J gene segments, CDR3 sequences were aligned to IMGT reference sequences. For a sequence to be retained, a match of at least six nucleotides was required to both a V gene segment and a J gene segment. A rearrangement counted as productive if the CDR3 had no stop codons and remained in frame with V and J, and every other rearrangement counted as non-productive. Following IMGT convention, CDR3 was defined as the stretch from the second conserved V-encoded cysteine to the conserved J-encoded phenylalanine. In an earlier analysis of roughly 610 of the donors, sequences lacking an unambiguous match to a single V gene segment were excluded. In an earlier analysis of approximately 590 of the donors, a V segment was called functional when productive rearrangements were above 56.7%, and segregating when the standard deviation between donors exceeded 5%. To diagnose cytomegalovirus status from the catalog of TCR beta chain sequences, a statistical classification framework was built. A later analysis assigned V and J genes by comparing TCR nucleotide sequences with IMGT/GENE-DB human TR gene sequences. Using the TCRdist pipeline, a later analysis assigned CDR3 sequences along with most-parsimonious VDJ recombination scenarios. In a later analysis, each TCR beta chain was defined by its CDR3 amino acid sequence together with its V-gene family, and reads without a unique V-gene family were excluded. As a way to deal with suspected cross-contamination and a sequencing artifact, a later analysis dropped more than 500 nucleotide sequences that were highly shared and had low generation probability. In a later analysis, a clonal expansion index for each public chain was calculated from normalized within-repertoire ranks of inferred template counts. Generation probabilities in a later analysis came from a VDJ recombination model fitted to out-of-frame rearrangements, and those results were checked against IGoR. In a later analysis, TCR-TCR, TCR-HLA and TCR-CMV co-occurrence was scored with hypergeometric tests, and a repertoire-size bias correction was applied to TCR pairs. To estimate false discovery rates, a later analysis permuted the HLA or CMV assignments 20 times. In a later analysis, co-occurring TCRs were grouped using DBSCAN, and TCRdist sequence similarity was added for clustering within HLA-allele-positive subsets. For co-occurrence clustering, repertoires with fewer than 30,000 or more than 120,000 public chains were excluded, along with several repertoires with anomalous nucleotide sharing. TCRdb mirrors the immuneACCESS table, restricted to in-frame sequences. Some clones are absent from its copies; in checked studies, under half trace to an unresolved V gene, and the reason for the others is unknown. The V and J calls and clone size are taken from that table; D and trimming were inferred from the DNA. The sample table holds 180,000 or so clones, of which approximately 80% were seen once. The top ten clones comprise 0.75% to 0.9% of the sample.

This clone was recorded only once. There is no known antigen for this receptor. Within one base of it there is no much larger clone, and no base qualities were kept. Results the study describes overall, beyond this receptor: A further reported finding was that TCR beta sequences accurately predicted the HLA-A and HLA-B alleles for most subjects in the first cohort. Roughly uniform sequencing depth across donors was assumed in presence/absence analyses, although this assumption may not hold. Cytomegalovirus status was reported to be diagnosed by the classifier with high specificity and sensitivity in both the original and validation cohorts. Because HLA typing was unavailable for some donors at each locus, only the typed subset was used in association tests. A cluster of highly shared sequence variants was judged likely to be a technical artifact of the sequencing pipeline. The study gave a list of more than 150 TCR beta chains associated with cytomegalovirus. A later analysis found that HLA-associated TCR beta chains were more clonally expanded and had lower generation probabilities than equally common non-associated chains. Because counts were too low, seventeen rarely observed V segments, including chromosome 9 orphons, were left out of the earlier analysis of 587 of the donors. Specific HLA alleles were associated with 16,951 TCR beta sequences at a false discovery rate of 0.05 in a later analysis. According to a later analysis, parvovirus B19, influenza, CMV and Epstein-Barr virus appeared linked to several top co-occurrence clusters. Most TCR sequences were observed very rarely across donors, whereas some public TCRs were present in many individuals. Linkage disequilibrium might explain the correlated functional status among segregating V segments, but an unknown experimental factor could not be ruled out. The only immune exposure information available for the cohort was CMV serostatus. The cohort was sequenced for TCR beta chains only, and without alpha or paired-chain data the features that could be detected were limited. Strong co-occurrence of HLA alleles, especially DR and DQ, made assigning TCR associations to individual alleles difficult. V-gene and J-gene trimming of TCR beta chains was associated with a missense DCLRE1C variant in a later genetic analysis, and the association was replicated in an independent cohort. Most CMV-associated TCR beta chains appeared to be HLA-restricted in a later analysis, and the HLA associations seemed to be driven largely by CMV exposure. According to the authors, the approach could potentially be generalized to other disease states and immunological phenotypes. In a later genetic analysis, fewer N-insertions in productive TCRs were reported among donors in an Asian-associated ancestry cluster than the roughly 710-donor mean. In an earlier analysis of around 600 of the donors, most TCR beta V segments appeared in productive rearrangements about 87% or about 30% of the time, broadly matching IMGT annotations. Three of the identified cytomegalovirus-associated TCR beta chains were confirmed in vitro to be specific for cytomegalovirus antigens. According to a later analysis, TCR association rates differed among HLA loci, with DRB1 alleles showing the most associated TCRs and HLA-C alleles showing the fewest.

This TCR was sampled from a woman aged 18-29 years in good health and CMV-seronegative. The sample taken for sequencing was PBMCs.

The DNA sequence is as follows: TGTGCCAGCAGTGCGGAGTCTGGGGCCAACGTCCTGACTTTC. This gives the protein CASSAESGANVLTF. The receptor chain draws on TRBV2 and TRBJ2-6; the D gene cannot be resolved reliably. The CDR3 measures 14 amino acids from cysteine to phenylalanine. Only the CDR3 DNA is retained, 42 bases long and in frame from the first base. As encoded in the germline V gene, CDR1 is SNHLY while CDR2 is FYNNEI. V lost 4 bases and J lost 1 base; the stretch between them is 5 bases long.